The 24 T cell receptor beta chains in this list originate from one sample, sequenced in a study of T cells in Graves' hyperthyroidism and ophthalmopathy. TCR beta CDR3 regions were amplified from RNA. HTBI primers drove first-round RT-PCR of the TCR CDR3. TCRdb passed the multiplex PCR reads through MiXCR, listing each CDR3 protein once. This table holds a few hundred thousand distinct CDR3 sequences, less than 20% found once. The sequenced sample was blood. These receptors all stem from a man between 18 and 35 years old with Graves' ophthalmopathy.

This clonotype was recorded at least ten times. The chain links TRBV7-3 to TRBJ1-1, with D hard to call. The length of the CDR3 is 12 residues. CDR1 and CDR2 from the germline V gene are SGHTA and FQGTGA. V was trimmed by 0 bases and J by 4 bases, leaving 3 bases between them. CDR3 loop: CASSLTGTEAFF. As DNA, the CDR3 is TGTGCCAGCAGCTTAACAGGCACTGAAGCTTTCTTT.

This clonotype has only a few counts. The CDR3 here is CASRNPGGYTEAFF. The CDR3 DNA reads TGTGCCAGTAGGAACCCAGGGGGCTACACTGAAGCTTTCTTT. The rearrangement links TRBV19 to TRBJ1-1, with 8 bases identical to TRBD1. CDR3 length equals 14 residues. With V trimmed by 6 bases and J by 3 bases, 6 bases remained unmatched. Germline V gene sequence: CDR1 LNHDA, CDR2 SQIVND (reference sequence).

This clonotype appeared many times. The chain couples TRBV29-1 to TRBJ1-1, with 7 nucleotides matching TRBD1. The CDR3 is 12 residues long. Germline CDR1 is SQVTM and CDR2 is ANQGSEA. The CDR3 nucleotides are TGCAGTGCGGGACAGACTTCCACTGAAGCTTTCTTT. Translation gives CSAGQTSTEAFF. The full variable domain, in which reference TRBV29-1 and TRBJ1-1 provide the parts outside the CDR3, is SAVISQKPSRDICQRGTSLTIQCQVDSQVTMMFWYRQQPGQSLTLIATANQGSEATYESGFVIDKFPISRPNLTFSTLTVSNMSPEDSSIYLCSAGQTSTEAFFGQGTRLTVV.

This clonotype was counted many times. This chain connects TRBV20-1 to TRBJ1-5; 10 positions match TRBD1. Germline loops: CDR1 DFQATT, CDR2 SNEGSKA (reference sequence). The CDR3 contains 16 residues. Germline trimming cut 5 bases from V and 7 bases from J; bases unmatched to any gene: 14. The CDR3 loop reads CSARGTGDVLRQPQHF. Here the CDR3 DNA reads TGCAGTGCTCGGGGGACAGGGGATGTCCTCCGGCAGCCCCAGCATTTT.

This clonotype was found many times. The V and J genes are TRBV27 and TRBJ2-1; possibly TRBD1 or TRBD2 for D (6 bases each). This CDR3 region has 14 residues. Per germline, CDR1 MNHEY and CDR2 SMNVEV (reference sequence). V was trimmed by 7 bases and J by 3 bases, leaving 13 bases between them. The CDR3 bases are TGTGCCAGCACCCTCGGAGGGGGCTACAATGAGCAGTTCTTC. Amino acid sequence: CASTLGGGYNEQFF.

The J gene is TRBJ2-1, the V gene TRBV7-9, with TRBD1 as a possible D gene (5 bases). V gave up 5 bases and J gave up 5 bases, with 16 bases separating them. CDR3 length: 15 amino acids. Germline V CDR1 and CDR2: SEHNR, FQNEAQ (reference sequence). The CDR3 region is CASSRDSGPHNEQFF. The DNA of the CDR3 is TGTGCCAGCAGCCGAGACAGTGGGCCCCACAATGAGCAGTTCTTC.

The V and J genes are TRBV6-1 and TRBJ2-1; 11 bases align to TRBD2. The J segment lost 2 bases and the V segment lost 1 base, leaving 7 bases of the junction unmatched. In germline, CDR1 is MNHNS, CDR2 SASEGT. CDR3 length equals 18 residues. CDR3 sequence: CASSEGRGLAETYNEQFF. DNA for the CDR3: TGTGCCAGCAGTGAAGGTAGGGGACTAGCGGAAACCTACAATGAGCAGTTCTTC.

The J gene is TRBJ1-4, the V gene TRBV12-3 or TRBV12-4; D unresolved. This CDR3 contains 14 residues. Trimming removed 7 bases at V and 5 bases at J, with 14 bases between. The CDR3 loop is CASTSGRTNEKLFF. CDR3 DNA: TGTGCCAGCACAAGCGGGCGAACCAATGAAAAACTGTTTTTT.

Relative to its sample, this clonotype is medium-sized (0.01 to 0.1%). This chain uses TRBV7-9 with TRBJ2-3; weak D call: TRBD2 (5 bases). This CDR3 contains 12 residues. Trimming stripped 2 bases from V and 8 bases from J, with 8 bases between. From germline, CDR1 is SEHNR and CDR2 FQNEAQ (reference sequence). CDR3 sequence (DNA): TGTGCCAGCAGCTTAATAGAGGGTACGCAGTATTTT. Its translation is CASSLIEGTQYF.

This chain joins TRBV7-9 and TRBJ1-2; tentatively, D is TRBD1 (5 bases). CDR1 SEHNR and CDR2 FQNEAQ come from the germline V gene (reference sequence). This CDR3 has 14 amino acids. V was pared by 5 bases and J by 4 bases, with 14 bases between. Written as DNA, the CDR3 is TGTGCCAGCAGCCGCCGGGACCTTACCTATGGCTACACCTTC. Its protein is CASSRRDLTYGYTF.

This clonotype was counted ten times or more. The CDR3 sequence: CASSSTRGTKNIQYF. The CDR3 DNA reads as TGTGCCAGCAGCTCCACGAGGGGGACCAAAAACATTCAGTACTTC. The V gene is TRBV11-2, the J gene TRBJ2-4; perhaps TRBD1 as D (6 bases). The CDR3 runs 15 residues. Germline V gene lookup returns CDR1 SGHAT and CDR2 FQNNGV. Between the trimmed V and J ends, which lost 4 bases and 2 bases, there was a span of 12 bases.

This clonotype was seen ten or more times. The chain combines TRBV29-1 with TRBJ2-6; unclear D gene. V was pared by 4 bases and J by 0 bases, with 7 bases between. Germline loops: CDR1 SQVTM, CDR2 ANQGSEA. The CDR3 totals 14 residues. The CDR3 DNA reads TGCAGCGTTGTCGAAGGCTCTGGGGCCAACGTCCTGACTTTC. Translating it yields CSVVEGSGANVLTF.

This clonotype was seen repeatedly, ten times or more. V gene TRBV2 combines with J gene TRBJ1-1, with a weak D call TRBD1 (5 bases). The CDR3 contains 15 residues. Germline V gene sequence: CDR1 SNHLY, CDR2 FYNNEI. The germline V and J ends were trimmed by 7 bases and 4 bases, with 19 bases remaining between them. The CDR3 coding sequence is TGTGCCAGCACCTCGAACCGGGTCGGGGGCACTGAAGCTTTCTTT. It is translated as CASTSNRVGGTEAFF. Looking up the rest from reference TRBV2 and TRBJ1-1 gives the full variable domain: EPEVTQTPSHQVTQMGQEVILRCVPISNHLYFYWYRQILGQKVEFLVSFYNNEISEKSEIFDDQFSVERPDGSNFTLKIRSTKLEDSAMYFCASTSNRVGGTEAFFGQGTRLTVV.

Many counts were recorded for this clonotype. The V call is TRBV5-8, the J call TRBJ1-1; D remains ambiguous. From germline, CDR1 is SGHTS and CDR2 YDEGEE. This CDR3 is 15 amino acids long. The V end lost 3 bases, the J end lost 1 base, and 13 bases lay between the germline ends. The CDR3 DNA reads TGTGCCAGCAGCTCGTATTCGGCGGGGAACACTGAAGCTTTCTTT. Its translation is CASSSYSAGNTEAFF.

This clonotype showed up many times. The rearrangement joins TRBV12-3 or TRBV12-4 to TRBJ1-1, with D tentatively TRBD1 (5 bases). With 7 bases removed from V and 5 bases from J, the gap between germline ends came to 17 bases. This CDR3 spans 14 amino acids. The CDR3 bases are TGTGCCAGCACTGGGGGGGGGTTAGAAACTGAAGCTTTCTTT. It specifies CASTGGGLETEAFF.

At least ten counts were recorded for this clonotype. This chain joins TRBV20-1 and TRBJ1-5, with TRBD1 matching over 10 bases. The CDR3 sequence is 13 residues long. The ends lost 5 bases at V and 4 bases at J; junction bases unmatched: 2. Germline CDR1 is DFQATT and CDR2 is SNEGSKA (reference sequence). CDR3 sequence: CSAWGQGNQPQHF. DNA of the CDR3: TGCAGTGCTTGGGGACAGGGGAATCAGCCCCAGCATTTT.

In its sample, this clonotype was seen a few times. J is TRBJ2-1 and V is TRBV10-3, with 9 bases matching TRBD2. With 4 bases clipped from V and 2 bases from J, the junction kept 12 bases outside the gene matches. Germline V CDR1 and CDR2: ENHRY, SYGVKD. The CDR3 extends over 18 amino acids. The CDR3 sequence is CAISAVAGASGTYNEQFF. In nucleotides, the CDR3 is TGTGCCATCAGTGCGGTAGCGGGGGCGAGCGGGACCTACAATGAGCAGTTCTTC.

This clonotype was counted between two and nine times. The chain carries TRBV3-1 and TRBJ2-2, with D possibly matching TRBD1 (5 bases). Germline CDR1 is LGHDT and CDR2 is YNNKEL (reference sequence). The CDR3 totals 15 residues. V was clipped by 7 bases and J by 6 bases, with 18 bases between them. CDR3 protein: CASTLMTAQAGELFF. In DNA, the CDR3 is TGTGCCAGCACTTTAATGACAGCTCAGGCCGGGGAGCTGTTTTTT.

For this clonotype: A read error may explain this, as a much larger clone is one base away. The chain carries TRBV24-1 and TRBJ2-7; 8 nucleotides match TRBD1. The V gene's germline CDR1 is KGHDR and CDR2 SFDVKD. Unmatched junction bases numbered 14, after V lost 4 bases and J lost 7 bases. The CDR3 consists of 16 residues. The CDR3 loop reads CATSDPGGQGADEQYF. CDR3 nucleotides: TGTGCCACCAGTGACCCTGGGGGTCAGGGGGCCGATGAGCAGTACTTC.

The sample holds a few counts of this clonotype. J is TRBJ1-5 and V is TRBV4-1, with D possibly matching TRBD1 (6 bases). Trimming took off 1 base at V and 0 bases at J, with 10 bases between the two ends. Germline CDR1 is MGHRA and CDR2 is YSYEKL. This CDR3 has 16 amino acids. The DNA for the CDR3 is TGCGCCAGCAGCCAAGGGACAGTCTATAGCAATCAGCCCCAGCATTTT. Protein product: CASSQGTVYSNQPQHF.

This clonotype was observed a few times. The chain carries TRBV27 and TRBJ1-6; D unresolved. Germline loops: CDR1 MNHEY, CDR2 SMNVEV (reference sequence). This CDR3 is built from 15 residues. The germline V and J ends were trimmed by 4 bases and 0 bases, with 7 bases remaining between them. This CDR3 is CASSYPSSYNSPLHF. CDR3 nucleotide sequence: TGTGCCAGCAGTTATCCTAGCTCCTATAATTCACCCCTCCACTTT.

This clonotype has ten or more counts. The V gene is TRBV20-1, the J gene TRBJ2-7; unclear D gene. Trimming took 0 bases from V and 3 from J, leaving 12 bases between them. Germline values: CDR1 DFQATT, CDR2 SNEGSKA (reference sequence). CDR3 length: 14 residues. CDR3 coding DNA: TGCAGTGCTAGAGATACACTAAGGGTCTACGAGCAGTACTTC. Protein: CSARDTLRVYEQYF.

This sequence joins TRBV20-1 and TRBJ2-3, with 8 bases that match TRBD2. Germline V gene sequence: CDR1 DFQATT, CDR2 SNEGSKA (reference sequence). CDR3 size: 13 residues. Losses at the gene ends were 6 bases for V and 6 bases for J; bases not matched to a gene: 8. The CDR3 sequence is CSAGGGGGDTQYF. The CDR3 DNA follows: TGCAGTGCCGGGGGGGGGGGGGGGGATACGCAGTATTTT.

In this sample, this clonotype turned up many times. The chain joins TRBV9 to TRBJ2-5; TRBD2 aligns across 8 bases. Germline values: CDR1 SGDLS, CDR2 YYNGEE. V lost 1 base and J lost 1; bases outside the gene matches: 6. The CDR3 has 16 residues. The CDR3 spells CASSVYWGLGQETQYF. The CDR3 region has the DNA TGTGCCAGCAGCGTATATTGGGGACTAGGCCAAGAGACCCAGTACTTC.